This entry lists 10 T cell receptor beta chains sequenced from one sample in a study of cytomegalovirus exposure and HLA in healthy donors (dated by TCRdb to about 2017). Library method: the immunoSEQ multiplex PCR assay. For the multiplex PCR, a mixture combining 60 forward primers for TCR Vbeta segments and 13 reverse primers for TCR Jbeta segments was used. TCRdb holds this immuneACCESS table with in-frame rearrangements only. Some clones are missing; in checked studies, unresolved V genes explain under half, and the rest has no known cause. The sample table gives over 150,000 clones. Around 0.74% of the sample comes from the top ten. The sample comprised PBMCs. These receptors were collected from a boy younger than 18 in good health and CMV-seronegative.

V gene TRBV4-1 combines with J gene TRBJ2-5; the D is unclear. TRBJ2-7 explains the end of the DNA better; the J call may be wrong. Germline V gives CDR1 MGHRA, CDR2 YSYEKL. This CDR3 contains 14 residues. This CDR3 reads CASSSSTLPYEQYF. The CDR3 DNA follows: TGCGCCAGCAGCTCTTCGACTCTTCCCTACGAGCAGTACTTC.

The chain links TRBV5-8 to TRBJ2-7; D perhaps matches TRBD2 (6 bases). CDR3 size: 15 residues. Trimming removed 2 bases at V and 0 bases at J, with 12 bases between. Looked up from germline, CDR1 is SGHTS and CDR2 is YDEGEE. The CDR3, as DNA: TGTGCCAGCAGCTTCCGACCCGGGGGCTCCTACGAGCAGTACTTC. Protein sequence: CASSFRPGGSYEQYF.

The CDR3 region is CASRGFGYTF. CDR3 bases: TGTGCCAGTCGGGGTTTTGGCTACACCTTC. The chain recombines TRBV19 with TRBJ1-2; D is unclear. The germline gives CDR1 LNHDA, CDR2 SQIVND (reference sequence). This CDR3 region has 10 residues. V shed 8 bases and J shed 7 bases, with 8 bases lying between them.

The V and J genes are TRBV7-3 and TRBJ2-3; TRBD1 aligns across 10 bases. Germline CDR1 is SGHTA and CDR2 is FQGTGA. The CDR3 has 16 amino acids. Trimming at V came to 7 bases and at J to 3 bases, leaving 10 bases not matched to a gene. The CDR3 DNA follows: TGTGCCAGCACCCCTCAGGGACAGGGGAAGACAGATACGCAGTATTTT. Its protein is CASTPQGQGKTDTQYF.

The chain has TRBV5-4 and TRBJ2-5; TRBD2 matches 12 bases. In germline, CDR1 is SGHNT, CDR2 YYREEE (reference sequence). The V segment lost 4 bases and the J segment 3 bases; nucleotides outside the gene matches: 13. The CDR3 has 18 residues. The DNA for the CDR3 is TGTGCCAGCAGCCGGGGACTAGCGGGCGACCTCACTAAAGAGACCCAGTACTTC. This gives the protein CASSRGLAGDLTKETQYF.

This chain joins TRBV11-2 and TRBJ2-5, with a tentative D call TRBD1 (5 bases). The V and J ends lost 5 bases and 0 bases respectively, with 13 bases between them. Per the germline V gene, CDR1 is SGHAT and CDR2 is FQNNGV. CDR3 length: 15 amino acids. In DNA form, the CDR3 reads TGTGCCAGCAGCCGCTGGGGCGCGTACCAAGAGACCCAGTACTTC. Residues: CASSRWGAYQETQYF.

V is TRBV4-3 and J is TRBJ2-2; D possibly corresponds to TRBD1 (6 bases). Germline V gene sequence: CDR1 LGHNA, CDR2 YSLEER. V lost 3 bases and J 6 bases, leaving 17 bases between the germline ends. The CDR3 is 16 residues long. The CDR3 DNA is TGCGCCAGCAGCCACCATAAATACAGGGTGGCCGGGGAGCTGTTTTTT. Translation gives CASSHHKYRVAGELFF.

Regarding this clone: At one boundary the junction diverges from the germline segment, which might be a read error. The rearrangement links TRBV29-1 to TRBJ2-5; D ambiguous. Germline CDR1 is SQVTM and CDR2 is ANQGSEA. This CDR3 spans 15 amino acids. CDR3 loop: CSVEVRVSTEEAQYF. Here the CDR3 DNA reads TGCAGCGTTGAAGTTAGAGTCTCGACGGAAGAGGCCCAGTACTTC.

The chain uses TRBV27 and TRBJ2-1, with 10 nucleotides matching TRBD1. With V trimmed by 3 bases and J by 4 bases, 12 bases remained unmatched. Germline V lookup: CDR1 MNHEY, CDR2 SMNVEV (reference sequence). CDR3 length equals 18 residues. CDR3 loop: CASSFFVKGQGRYNEQFF. The DNA for the CDR3 is TGTGCCAGCAGTTTCTTCGTTAAGGGACAGGGGCGATACAATGAGCAGTTCTTC.

The genes are TRBV27 and TRBJ2-7; 7 bases agree with TRBD1. There are 16 residues in the CDR3. Germline values: CDR1 MNHEY, CDR2 SMNVEV (reference sequence). Trimming removed 3 bases from V and 3 bases from J; junction bases left unmatched: 11. The CDR3 is CASSLYFEGANYEQYF. CDR3 sequence (DNA): TGTGCCAGCAGTTTGTACTTTGAGGGGGCCAACTACGAGCAGTACTTC.